A selection of T cell receptor beta chains follows, all from one sample in a study of graft-versus-host responses after intestinal transplantation. Assay used: immunoSEQ multiplex PCR; TCRdb lists only in-frame clones, some missing. This sample has around 16,000 clones; roughly 80% occur once, and the top ten carry 7.8%. Sequencing was performed on ileum tissue, taken about 460 days after intestinal transplant. The receptor set was obtained from a human patient who received an intestinal transplant, so some T cells may come from the graft donor. The CDR3 runs from the conserved cysteine through the conserved F or W. The order of the fields is D gene, V gene, J gene, CDR3 DNA, CDR3 protein. D genes are given only for firm matches.

d_gene: NA
v_gene: TRBV5-1
j_gene: TRBJ2-7
CDR3nt: TGCGCCAGCAGCTTGGGGGTAAACGAGCAGTACTTC
CDR3aa: CASSLGVNEQYF

d_gene: TRBD1
v_gene: TRBV10-2
j_gene: TRBJ2-1
CDR3nt: TGCGCCAGCGGGGGACAGGGGGCTCAGCAGTTCTTC
CDR3aa: CASGGQGAQQFF

d_gene: NA
v_gene: TRBV7-9
j_gene: TRBJ1-1
CDR3nt: TGTGCCAGCAGCTTCCCGATCCAGGGAACTGAAGCTTTCTTT
CDR3aa: CASSFPIQGTEAFF

d_gene: TRBD2
v_gene: TRBV9
j_gene: TRBJ2-2
CDR3nt: TGTGCCAGCACCCCTTCGGGACTAGCGTCGAACACCGGGGAGCTGTTTTTT
CDR3aa: CASTPSGLASNTGELFF

d_gene: NA
v_gene: TRBV6-6
j_gene: TRBJ2-3
CDR3nt: TGTGCCAGCAGAGACGACTACCGCCCTGCGCAGTATTTT
CDR3aa: CASRDDYRPAQYF

d_gene: NA
v_gene: TRBV7-3
j_gene: TRBJ2-3
CDR3nt: TGTGCCAGCAGCTTAACGGGGGGGCCGTCCGGCACGCAGTATTTT
CDR3aa: CASSLTGGPSGTQYF

d_gene: NA
v_gene: TRBV27
j_gene: TRBJ1-2
CDR3nt: TGTGCCAGCAGTTTGACGGTTAACTATGGCTACACCTTC
CDR3aa: CASSLTVNYGYTF

d_gene: TRBD2
v_gene: TRBV9
j_gene: TRBJ2-2
CDR3nt: TGTGCCAGCAGCGTAGGGGTTAGCGGGAGCGCCACCGGGGAGCTGTTTTTT
CDR3aa: CASSVGVSGSATGELFF

d_gene: NA
v_gene: TRBV19
j_gene: TRBJ2-3
CDR3nt: TGTGCCAGTAATTCGGCAGTTTCCACAGATACGCAGTATTTT
CDR3aa: CASNSAVSTDTQYF

d_gene: NA
v_gene: TRBV29-1
j_gene: TRBJ1-2
CDR3nt: TGCAGCGTTGTCGGGGGGCCGTTTGGCTACACCTTC
CDR3aa: CSVVGGPFGYTF

d_gene: TRBD2
v_gene: TRBV4-1
j_gene: TRBJ2-3
CDR3nt: TGCGCCAGCAGCCAAATTCTAGCGGGGGACCCGGGAGATACGCAGTATTTT
CDR3aa: CASSQILAGDPGDTQYF

d_gene: NA
v_gene: TRBV29-1
j_gene: TRBJ2-7
CDR3nt: TGCAGCGTGGGGGGCAGCGTCTACGAGCAGTACTTC
CDR3aa: CSVGGSVYEQYF